These 23 T cell receptor beta chains share one sample of origin, sequenced in a study of cytomegalovirus exposure and HLA in healthy donors. The PCR employed 60 Vbeta primers together with 13 Jbeta primers. Sequenced by immunoSEQ multiplex PCR; TCRdb stores in-frame clones only, minus some. The repertoire has some 80,000 clones, 60% to 85% of them found once; the top ten carry 1.5% to 2%. Input material: PBMCs. Source of these receptors: a man aged 35 to 55 in good health and CMV-seronegative.

The chain is built from TRBV14 and TRBJ2-1; 9 bases fit TRBD2. V shed 4 bases, J shed 7 bases, and the junction held 8 bases outside the gene matches. Per germline, CDR1 SGHDN and CDR2 FVKESK. The length of the CDR3 is 15 residues. The CDR3 sequence is CASSPQRLAGNEQFF. The CDR3 DNA sequence: TGTGCCAGCAGCCCCCAGAGGCTAGCGGGAAATGAGCAGTTCTTC.

The chain carries TRBV7-9 and TRBJ2-1, with D uncertain. Trimming shortened V by 1 base and J by 9 bases, and 22 bases separated the two germline ends. There are 17 residues in the CDR3. Germline assignment: CDR1 SEHNR and CDR2 FQNEAQ (reference sequence). As DNA, the CDR3 is TGTGCCAGCAGCTTAGTAGGAAGGAGTATTAACCCCCCTGAGCAGTTCTTC. Its translation: CASSLVGRSINPPEQFF.

The count of this clone is one. This sequence joins TRBV7-2 and TRBJ1-2; no reliable D call. Trimming took 6 bases from V and 11 from J, leaving 16 bases between them. The CDR3 totals 12 residues. CDR1 is SGHTA, CDR2 FQGNSA, per germline. The CDR3 loop reads CASSILGRGYTF. CDR3 nucleotide sequence: TGTGCCAGCAGTATACTCGGACGGGGTTACACCTTC.

The rearrangement links TRBV2 to TRBJ2-1; the D gene is possibly TRBD2 (6 bases). V lost 3 bases, J lost 4 bases, and 13 bases lay in between. Germline V gene sequence: CDR1 SNHLY, CDR2 FYNNEI. The CDR3 runs to 15 residues. The CDR3 DNA is TGTGCCAGCAGTGACGGAGGGACTTATTACAATGAGCAGTTCTTC. The encoded protein is CASSDGGTYYNEQFF.

The V and J genes are TRBV6-1 and TRBJ2-7; a possible D gene is TRBD1 (6 bases). Trimming removed 3 bases at V and 5 bases at J, with 8 bases between. The germline gives CDR1 MNHNS, CDR2 SASEGT. There are 12 residues in the CDR3. The CDR3 protein is CASSDQGNEQYF. CDR3 DNA: TGTGCCAGCAGTGACCAGGGGAACGAGCAGTACTTC.

The rearrangement uses TRBV9 and TRBJ2-1; no firm D call. V was trimmed by 0 bases and J by 8 bases, leaving 9 bases between them. The CDR3 runs to 13 residues. Germline CDR1 SGDLS, CDR2 YYNGEE. The CDR3 coding sequence is TGTGCCAGCAGCGTAGGAGCTGGGCATGAGCAGTTCTTC. Encoded protein: CASSVGAGHEQFF.

The chain combines TRBV28 with TRBJ2-2; possible D gene TRBD2, 6 bases. The germline V gene has CDR1 MDHEN and CDR2 SYDVKM. This CDR3 is built from 15 residues. Trimming removed 3 bases at V and 7 bases at J, with 15 bases between. In DNA form, the CDR3 reads TGTGCCAGCAGTTTGTCCGGGAGAGTCGGCGGGGAGCTGTTTTTT. Translating it yields CASSLSGRVGGELFF.

The rearrangement links TRBV7-6 to TRBJ2-3; D might be TRBD2 (7 bases). Germline CDR1 is SGHVS and CDR2 is FNYEAQ. V lost 1 base to trimming and J lost 4 bases, with 15 bases between them. This CDR3 comprises 16 residues. The CDR3 DNA reads TGTGCCAGCAGCTTAGTAGGCCGAGGGGGGGCAGATACGCAGTATTTT. It specifies CASSLVGRGGADTQYF.

V and J are TRBV25-1 and TRBJ2-3; weak D call: TRBD1 (5 bases). CDR3 length: 13 amino acids. From germline, CDR1 is MGHDK and CDR2 SYGVNS. The V end lost 8 bases, the J end lost 2 bases, and 11 bases lay between the germline ends. This CDR3 reads CASSTVSTDTQYF. CDR3 sequence (DNA): TGTGCCAGCTCGACAGTCTCCACAGATACGCAGTATTTT. The full variable domain, rest sourced from reference TRBV25-1 and TRBJ2-3, is EADIYQTPRYLVIGTGKKITLECSQTMGHDKMYWYQQDPGMELHLIHYSYGVNSTEKGDLSSESTVSRIRTEHFPLTLESARPSHTSQYLCASSTVSTDTQYFGPGTRLTVL.

This chain connects TRBV9 to TRBJ2-5; weak D call: TRBD2 (6 bases). Germline lookup yields CDR1 SGDLS and CDR2 YYNGEE. Trimming left V 5 bases short and J 1 base short, with 15 bases between. The CDR3 has 15 amino acids. The CDR3 nucleotides read TGTGCCAGCAGTGCGCGTACGGGAGCCCAAGAGACCCAGTACTTC. Protein product: CASSARTGAQETQYF.

The genes are TRBV28 and TRBJ1-5, with D perhaps TRBD1 (5 bases). Looked up from germline, CDR1 is MDHEN and CDR2 is SYDVKM. The CDR3 is 14 amino acids. Trimming took off 10 bases at V and 7 bases at J, with 20 bases between the two ends. The CDR3 reads CATLRPGGAQPQHF. CDR3 DNA: TGTGCCACGCTAAGACCGGGGGGAGCACAGCCCCAGCATTTT.

The chain is built from TRBV5-1 and TRBJ2-1; 11 positions agree with TRBD1. V was pared by 4 bases and J by 9 bases, with 15 bases of the junction left unmatched. The CDR3 consists of 17 residues. Germline lookup yields CDR1 SGHRS and CDR2 YFSETQ. The CDR3: CASSGGPGQGGFGEQFF. The CDR3 region has the DNA TGCGCCAGCAGCGGGGGACCGGGACAGGGGGGTTTCGGTGAGCAGTTCTTC.

The chain employs TRBV7-9 and TRBJ1-3; 7 positions match TRBD1. V trimming: 6 bases; J trimming: 2 bases; junction bases outside the gene matches: 4. Germline V gene sequence: CDR1 SEHNR, CDR2 FQNEAQ (reference sequence). The CDR3 has 14 residues. The CDR3 loop is CASRTGTAGNTIYF. Here the CDR3 DNA reads TGTGCCAGCAGGACCGGGACAGCTGGAAACACCATATATTTT. The full variable domain, with the rest looked up from reference TRBV7-9 and TRBJ1-3, is DTGVSQNPRHKITKRGQNVTFRCDPISEHNRLYWYRQTLGQGPEFLTYFQNEAQLEKSRLLSDRFSAERPKGSFSTLEIQRTEQGDSAMYLCASRTGTAGNTIYFGEGSWLTVV.

This clone was seen just once. V is TRBV7-9 and J is TRBJ2-3, with a weak D call TRBD2 (5 bases). There are 14 residues in the CDR3. V lost 3 bases, J lost 0 bases, and 7 bases lay in between. Germline values: CDR1 SEHNR, CDR2 FQNEAQ (reference sequence). The CDR3 nucleotides read TGTGCCAGCAGCTTCGGGGTTAGCACAGATACGCAGTATTTT. Translating gives CASSFGVSTDTQYF.

This rearrangement joins TRBV10-1 to TRBJ2-1; TRBD2 agrees at 7 bases. This CDR3 contains 15 residues. With V trimmed by 0 bases and J by 9 bases, 8 bases remained unmatched. CDR1 and CDR2 from the germline V gene are WNHNN and SYGVQD (reference sequence). Written as DNA, the CDR3 is TGCGCCAGCAGTGAGTCGTCCAGCGGGAAGTTTGAGCAGTTCTTC. It yields the protein CASSESSSGKFEQFF.

This clone was picked up one time. J is TRBJ1-1 and V is TRBV5-6; D call uncertain. The V end was cut by 3 bases, the J end by 1 base, with 10 bases between. Germline loops: CDR1 SGHDT, CDR2 YYEEEE. CDR3 size: 14 residues. The DNA for the CDR3 is TGTGCCAGCAGCTCGCGGTACCAGAACACTGAAGCTTTCTTT. Translation: CASSSRYQNTEAFF.

The genes are TRBV12-5 and TRBJ2-7; weak D call: TRBD2 (6 bases). CDR3 length equals 13 residues. V lost 3 bases to trimming and J lost 4 bases, with 10 bases between them. Germline-derived CDR1 and CDR2 are LGHNT and FRNRAP. In DNA form, the CDR3 reads TGTGCTAGTGGTTTCGGGAGTGGGTACGAGCAGTACTTC. As protein: CASGFGSGYEQYF.

The V and J genes are TRBV19 and TRBJ1-3; the D is unclear. Trimming pared 3 bases from V and 3 bases from J, leaving 15 bases between. The CDR3 length is 16 residues. Germline V gene data show CDR1 as LNHDA and CDR2 as SQIVND (reference sequence). For the CDR3, the DNA is TGTGCCAGTAGTATCATGGGTGGACTCGTTGGAAACACCATATATTTT. As protein: CASSIMGGLVGNTIYF.

This clone was detected only a few times. This sequence joins TRBV4-2 and TRBJ1-5, with 10 bases aligning to TRBD1. The CDR3 spans 16 residues. The V gene end was trimmed by 4 bases and the J gene end by 6 bases; junction bases not matched to a gene: 9. Germline CDR1 is LGHNA and CDR2 is YNFKEQ. This chain's CDR3 is CASSLSADRGLQPQHF. CDR3 coding DNA: TGTGCCAGCAGCCTCTCAGCCGACAGGGGGCTTCAGCCCCAGCATTTT.

There are a few counts of this clone. The rearrangement joins TRBV2 to TRBJ1-3; no reliable D call. V was clipped by 7 bases and J by 2 bases, with 9 bases between them. The CDR3 consists of 13 residues. Germline V gene lookup returns CDR1 SNHLY and CDR2 FYNNEI. Here the CDR3 reads CASMEDTGNTIYF. DNA of the CDR3: TGTGCCAGCATGGAGGATACTGGAAACACCATATATTTT.

The chain carries TRBV11-3 and TRBJ2-2, with a possible D match to TRBD2 (6 bases). Germline assignment: CDR1 SGHNT and CDR2 YENEEA. V lost 4 bases and J 7 bases, leaving 7 bases between the germline ends. The CDR3 runs to 12 residues. The CDR3, as DNA: TGTGCCAGCAGCTGGGGGGACGGGGAGCTGTTTTTT. This translates into CASSWGDGELFF.

The chain links TRBV11-2 to TRBJ2-7, with 13 bases matching TRBD2. Trimming took 5 bases from V and 5 from J; bases not matched to a gene: 12. There are 17 residues in the CDR3. Germline CDR1 is SGHAT and CDR2 is FQNNGV. CDR3 DNA sequence: TGTGCCAGCAGCGTAACCGGGACTAGCGGGAATATCGACGAGCAGTACTTC. This sequence encodes CASSVTGTSGNIDEQYF.

As for this clone: Within the sample, other DNA sequences also encode this same CDR3. This chain uses TRBV11-2 with TRBJ2-1; 9 bases match TRBD1. Trimming cost V 3 bases and J 2 bases; bases outside gene matches: 2. This CDR3 contains 15 residues. The germline V gene encodes CDR1 SGHAT and CDR2 FQNNGV. The CDR3, as DNA: TGTGCCAGCAGCTTCGGACAGGGGCCCTACAATGAGCAGTTCTTC. It specifies CASSFGQGPYNEQFF.